This T cell receptor beta chain was found in a study of blood T cells in healthy people across ages. Alongside a J-beta primer mix, a sample-barcoded 5' primer served in a second PCR lasting about 6 to 12 cycles. In TCRdb, the 5' RACE reads were re-called with MiXCR into one record per CDR3 protein. The sample has about 2 million distinct CDR3 sequences; 49% are singletons. CDR1 and CDR2 (germline): SNHLY, FYNNEI. The CDR3 contains 17 residues. V lost 5 bases to trimming and J lost 0 bases; unmatched junction nucleotides: 10. The sequenced sample consisted of blood. This chain joins TRBV2 and TRBJ2-4; 7 bases line up with TRBD1. The TCR was taken from a woman in her thirties or forties in good health. CDR3 DNA: TGTGCCAGCAGTACAGAACAGGGGCAACTAGCCAAAAACATTCAGTACTTC. Residues: CASSTEQGQLAKNIQYF.